This entry is about one TCR beta chain. Antigen specificity is unknown. This specimen belongs to a study of shared clonotypes between healthy human individuals. It was 200 to 250 ng DNA, around 32,000 T cell genomes, that sorted-subset replicate PCRs used. Sequencing used immunoSEQ multiplex PCR; TCRdb keeps in-frame clones, though not all of them. Of around 2.1 million clones detected, under 97% appear once; the ten largest clones hold less than 0.15%. Donors were healthy HIV-negative adults without recently reported acute infections or vaccinations. Looked up from germline, CDR1 is WSHSY and CDR2 is SAAADI. The germline V and J ends were trimmed by 2 bases and 5 bases, with 15 bases remaining between them. The CDR3 spans 15 residues. Study-level points and caveats: A handful of donors held around 5% of naive CD4 clonotypes in common.

This receptor was identified in a man aged 18 to 30 in good health. J is TRBJ1-1 and V is TRBV10-2; D unresolved. The source material was naive CD4+ T cells sorted from blood. As for subset: CD45RA+ positively selected. The CDR3 reads CASSELPSRSTEAFF. As DNA, the CDR3 is TGCGCCAGCAGTGAGCTCCCCTCTAGAAGTACTGAAGCTTTCTTT.